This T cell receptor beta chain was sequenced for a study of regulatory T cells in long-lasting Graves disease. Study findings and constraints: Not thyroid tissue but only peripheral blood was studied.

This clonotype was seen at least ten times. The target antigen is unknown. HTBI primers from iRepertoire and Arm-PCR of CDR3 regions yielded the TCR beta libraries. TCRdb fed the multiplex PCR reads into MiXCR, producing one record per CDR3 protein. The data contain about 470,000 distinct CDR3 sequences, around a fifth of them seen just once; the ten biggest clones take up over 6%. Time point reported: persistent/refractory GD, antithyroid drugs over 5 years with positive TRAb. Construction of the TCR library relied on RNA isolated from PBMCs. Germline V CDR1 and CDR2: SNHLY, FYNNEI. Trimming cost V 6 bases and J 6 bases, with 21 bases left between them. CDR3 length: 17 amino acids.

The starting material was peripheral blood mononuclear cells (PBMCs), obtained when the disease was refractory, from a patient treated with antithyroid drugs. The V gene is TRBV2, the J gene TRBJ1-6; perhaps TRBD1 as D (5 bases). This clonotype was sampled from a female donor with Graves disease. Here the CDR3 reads CASSPSAAGWGNSPLHF. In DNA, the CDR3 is TGTGCCAGCAGCCCAAGCGCCGCAGGGTGGGGTAATTCACCCCTCCACTTT.